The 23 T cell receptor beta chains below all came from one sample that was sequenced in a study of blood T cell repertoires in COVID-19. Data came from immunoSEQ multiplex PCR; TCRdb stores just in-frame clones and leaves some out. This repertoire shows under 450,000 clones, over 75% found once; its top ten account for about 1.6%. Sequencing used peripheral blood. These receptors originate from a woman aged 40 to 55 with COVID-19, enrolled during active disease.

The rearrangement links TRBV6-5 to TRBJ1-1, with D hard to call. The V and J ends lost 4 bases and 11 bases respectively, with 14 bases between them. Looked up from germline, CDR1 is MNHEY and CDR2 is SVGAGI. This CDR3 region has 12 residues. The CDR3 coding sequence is TGTGCCAGCAGTTCGCAGGCTGGCTCTGCTTTCTTT. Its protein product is CASSSQAGSAFF.

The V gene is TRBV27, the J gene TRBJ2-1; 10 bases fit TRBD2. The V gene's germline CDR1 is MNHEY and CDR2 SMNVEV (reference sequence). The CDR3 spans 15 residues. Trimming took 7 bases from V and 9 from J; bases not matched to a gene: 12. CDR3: CASTAGLAGDREQFF. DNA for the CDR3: TGTGCCAGCACCGCAGGGCTAGCGGGAGACCGTGAGCAGTTCTTC.

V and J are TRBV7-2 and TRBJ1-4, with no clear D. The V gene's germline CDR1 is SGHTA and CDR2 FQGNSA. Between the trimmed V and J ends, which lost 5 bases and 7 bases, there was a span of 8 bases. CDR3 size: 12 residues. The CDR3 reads CASSDPGEKLFF. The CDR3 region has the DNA TGTGCCAGCAGCGACCCGGGTGAAAAACTGTTTTTT.

CDR3 sequence (DNA): TGTGCCACCTGCCGAAGCGGAACCCCCCAAGAGACCCAGTACTTC. Its protein is CATCRSGTPQETQYF. This chain connects TRBV7-2 to TRBJ2-5, with D perhaps matching TRBD2 (5 bases). Looked up from germline, CDR1 is SGHTA and CDR2 is FQGNSA. The CDR3 length is 15 residues. V dropped 10 bases and J dropped 1 base, with 19 bases sitting between them. Supplemented by reference TRBV7-2 and TRBJ2-5, the full variable domain reads GAGVSQSPSNKVTEKGKDVELRCDPISGHTALYWYRQSLGQGLEFLIYFQGNSAPDKSGLPSDRFSAERTGGSVSTLTIQRTQQEDSAVYLCATCRSGTPQETQYFGPGTRLLVL.

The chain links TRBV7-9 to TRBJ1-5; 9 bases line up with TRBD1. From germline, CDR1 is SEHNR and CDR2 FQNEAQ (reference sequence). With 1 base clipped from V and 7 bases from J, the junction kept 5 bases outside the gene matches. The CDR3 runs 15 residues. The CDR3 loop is CASSLGGQGRQPQHF. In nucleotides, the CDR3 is TGTGCCAGCAGCTTAGGAGGACAGGGGAGGCAGCCCCAGCATTTT.

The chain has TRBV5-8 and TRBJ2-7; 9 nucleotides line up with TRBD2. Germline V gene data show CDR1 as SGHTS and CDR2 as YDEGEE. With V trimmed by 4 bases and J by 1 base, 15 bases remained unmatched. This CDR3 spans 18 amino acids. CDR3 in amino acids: CASSPSLSTSGGSYEQYF. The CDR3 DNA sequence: TGTGCCAGCAGCCCCTCCCTTTCGACTAGCGGTGGATCCTACGAGCAGTACTTC.

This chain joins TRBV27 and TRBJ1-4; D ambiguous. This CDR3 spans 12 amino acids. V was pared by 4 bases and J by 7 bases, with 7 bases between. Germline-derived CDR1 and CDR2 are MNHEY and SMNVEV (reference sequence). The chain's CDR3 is CASSSRGEKLFF. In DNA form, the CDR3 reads TGTGCCAGCAGTTCCCGCGGTGAAAAACTGTTTTTT.

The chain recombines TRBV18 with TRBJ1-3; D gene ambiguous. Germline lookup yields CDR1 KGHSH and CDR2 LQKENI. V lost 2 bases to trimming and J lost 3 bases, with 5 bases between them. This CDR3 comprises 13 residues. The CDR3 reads CASSPEIGNTIYF. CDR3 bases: TGTGCCAGCTCACCAGAGATTGGAAACACCATATATTTT.

DNA of the CDR3: TGTGCCAGCAGCTCAAGGCCAGGGTGGGCAGATACGCAGTATTTT. Translation gives CASSSRPGWADTQYF. This chain uses TRBV7-3 with TRBJ2-3; maybe TRBD1 (5 bases). The CDR3 is 15 amino acids. Germline V gives CDR1 SGHTA, CDR2 FQGTGA. V lost 4 bases and J lost 4, with 15 bases in between.

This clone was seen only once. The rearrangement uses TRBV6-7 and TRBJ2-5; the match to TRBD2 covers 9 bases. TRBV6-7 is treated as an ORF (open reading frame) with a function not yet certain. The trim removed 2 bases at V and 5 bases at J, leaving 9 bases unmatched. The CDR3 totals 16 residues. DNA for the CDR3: TGTGCCAGCAGTTACAATCCTAGCGGGGCAGGGGAGACCCAGTACTTC. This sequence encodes CASSYNPSGAGETQYF.

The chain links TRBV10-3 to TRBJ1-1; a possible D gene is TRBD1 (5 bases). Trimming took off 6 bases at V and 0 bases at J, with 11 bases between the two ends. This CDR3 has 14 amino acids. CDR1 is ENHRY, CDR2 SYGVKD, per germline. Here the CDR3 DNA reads TGTGCCATCAGCAGGGTAGGGATGAACACTGAAGCTTTCTTT. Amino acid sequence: CAISRVGMNTEAFF.

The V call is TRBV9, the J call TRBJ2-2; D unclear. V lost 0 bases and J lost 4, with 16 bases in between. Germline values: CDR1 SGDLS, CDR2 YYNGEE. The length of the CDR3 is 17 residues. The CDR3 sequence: CASSVAHVQRLTGELFF. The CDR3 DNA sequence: TGTGCCAGCAGCGTAGCGCACGTTCAGAGACTCACCGGGGAGCTGTTTTTT.

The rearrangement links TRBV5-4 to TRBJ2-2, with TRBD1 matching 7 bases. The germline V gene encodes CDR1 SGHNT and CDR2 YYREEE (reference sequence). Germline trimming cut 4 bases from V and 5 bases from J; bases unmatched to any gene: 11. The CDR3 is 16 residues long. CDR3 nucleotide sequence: TGTGCCAGCAGCCGTCCCACAGGGGATACAACCGGGGAGCTGTTTTTT. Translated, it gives CASSRPTGDTTGELFF.

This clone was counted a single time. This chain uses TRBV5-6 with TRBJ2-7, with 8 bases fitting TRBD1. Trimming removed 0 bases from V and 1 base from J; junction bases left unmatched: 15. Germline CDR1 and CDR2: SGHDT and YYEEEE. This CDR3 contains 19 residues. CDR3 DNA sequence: TGTGCCAGCAGCTTGGCATGGGACAGGTTTAAGTTAAAGTCCTACGAGCAGTACTTC. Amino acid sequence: CASSLAWDRFKLKSYEQYF.

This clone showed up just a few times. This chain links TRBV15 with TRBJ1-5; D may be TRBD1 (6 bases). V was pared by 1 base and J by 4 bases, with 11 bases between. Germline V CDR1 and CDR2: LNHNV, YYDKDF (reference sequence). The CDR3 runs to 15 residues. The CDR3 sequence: CATSRAPQGNQPQHF. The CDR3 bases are TGTGCCACCAGCAGAGCGCCCCAGGGGAATCAGCCCCAGCATTTT.

CDR3 loop: CASSSLGSSSYNEQFF. The CDR3 nucleotides read TGTGCCAGCAGTAGCCTCGGGTCGAGCTCCTACAATGAGCAGTTCTTC. The J gene is TRBJ2-1, the V gene TRBV27; D is uncertain. The V gene lost 5 bases and the J gene lost 0 bases, with 14 bases spanning the gap. CDR3 length: 16 amino acids. Germline lookup yields CDR1 MNHEY and CDR2 SMNVEV (reference sequence).

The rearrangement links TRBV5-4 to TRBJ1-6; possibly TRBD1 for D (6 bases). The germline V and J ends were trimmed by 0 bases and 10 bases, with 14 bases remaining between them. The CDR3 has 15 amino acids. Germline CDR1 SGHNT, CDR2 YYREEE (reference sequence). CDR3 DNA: TGTGCCAGCAGCTTGGCCCAGGGGATGCGATCACCCCTCCACTTT. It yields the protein CASSLAQGMRSPLHF.

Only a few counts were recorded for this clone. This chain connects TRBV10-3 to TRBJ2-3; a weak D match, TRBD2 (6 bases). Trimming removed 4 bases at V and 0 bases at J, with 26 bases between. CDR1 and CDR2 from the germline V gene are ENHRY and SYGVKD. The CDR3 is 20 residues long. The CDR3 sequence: CAISGRAETKKLSSTDTQYF. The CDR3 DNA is TGTGCCATCAGTGGGAGGGCAGAGACCAAGAAACTGTCTAGCACAGATACGCAGTATTTT.

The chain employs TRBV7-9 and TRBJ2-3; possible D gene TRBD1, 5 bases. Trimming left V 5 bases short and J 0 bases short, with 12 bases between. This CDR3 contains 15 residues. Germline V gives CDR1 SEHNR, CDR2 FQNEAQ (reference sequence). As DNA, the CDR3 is TGTGCCAGCAGCCCTAAGGGGATCAGCACAGATACGCAGTATTTT. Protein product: CASSPKGISTDTQYF. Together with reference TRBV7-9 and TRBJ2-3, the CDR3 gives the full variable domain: DTGVSQNPRHKITKRGQNVTFRCDPISEHNRLYWYRQTLGQGPEFLTYFQNEAQLEKSRLLSDRFSAERPKGSFSTLEIQRTEQGDSAMYLCASSPKGISTDTQYFGPGTRLTVL.

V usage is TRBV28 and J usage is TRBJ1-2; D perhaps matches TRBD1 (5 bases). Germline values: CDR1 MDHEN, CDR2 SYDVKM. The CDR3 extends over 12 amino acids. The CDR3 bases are TGTGCTGTGAGTCTCAGGGTCGATGGCTACACCTTC. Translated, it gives CAVSLRVDGYTF.

CDR3: CASSLNLAGELFF. The DNA for the CDR3 is TGTGCCAGCAGCCTGAATTTAGCCGGGGAGCTGTTTTTT. The rearrangement uses TRBV7-2 and TRBJ2-2, with D uncertain. Per germline, CDR1 SGHTA and CDR2 FQGNSA. The CDR3 spans 13 residues. Trimming left V 5 bases short and J 6 bases short, with 10 bases between.

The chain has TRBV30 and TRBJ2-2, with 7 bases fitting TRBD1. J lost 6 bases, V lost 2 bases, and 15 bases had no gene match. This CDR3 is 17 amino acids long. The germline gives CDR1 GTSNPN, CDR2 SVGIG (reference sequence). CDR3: CAWSKGQQSVRAGELFF. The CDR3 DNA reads TGTGCCTGGAGTAAGGGACAGCAGTCCGTACGGGCCGGGGAGCTGTTTTTT.

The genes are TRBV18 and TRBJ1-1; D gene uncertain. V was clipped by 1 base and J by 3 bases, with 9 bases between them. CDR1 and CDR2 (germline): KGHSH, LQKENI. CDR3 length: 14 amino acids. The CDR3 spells CASSPHSRDTEAFF. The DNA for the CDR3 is TGTGCCAGCTCACCACACAGCCGCGACACTGAAGCTTTCTTT.